This TCR beta chain was sequenced during a study of cytomegalovirus exposure and HLA in healthy donors (TCRdb year 2017). Background on the whole study: According to a later analysis, the 120 or so validation repertoires were produced on the same platform as the 666 repertoires of the first cohort. The study was designed to test whether signatures of past pathogen exposure could be identified by cataloging public T cell receptors. In addition to the first cohort of approximately 650 subjects, a separate validation cohort of approximately 130 different subjects was used. To predict cytomegalovirus infection status, the study combined high-throughput TCR immunosequencing, statistical association of individual TCRs with disease status, and machine learning.

Study-wide conclusions, independent of this receptor: In vitro tests confirmed that three of the cytomegalovirus-associated TCR beta chains recognize cytomegalovirus antigens. Cytomegalovirus status was reported to be diagnosed by the classifier with high specificity and sensitivity in both the original and validation cohorts. While some public TCRs were present in many individuals, most TCR sequences turned up only very rarely across donors. It was suggested by the authors that the approach could potentially be generalized to other disease states and immunological phenotypes. All 110 or so repertoires were used to score co-occurrence in the validation cohort in a later analysis, because that analysis had no HLA typing for the cohort. The study gave a list of over 150 TCR beta chains associated with cytomegalovirus. Subsequent analysis determined that TCRs grouped into clusters in the first cohort also showed a tendency toward co-occurrence across the roughly 110 validation repertoires, and about 93% of cluster scores exceeded 0.

Note on this clone: What this receptor recognizes is not known. Base qualities were left out, and no much larger clone turns up one base away.

Donors formed part of the validation cohort, which comprised over a hundred subjects and was distinct from the first cohort of 666 subjects. The library was made by the immunoSEQ multiplex PCR assay. The authors' pipeline ran thus. A statistical classification framework was built for diagnosing cytomegalovirus status from the catalog of TCR beta chain sequences. TCRdb limited this immuneACCESS table to in-frame rearrangements with V and J called. A share of clones is missing; checked studies link under half to unresolved V genes, and the rest is unexplained. Clone size and the V and J calls come from that table; the DNA yielded D and trimming. The sample records hundreds of thousands of clones, approximately 88% of which are singletons. Around 15% of the sample is taken by the ten largest. The germline V gene sets CDR1 to SGHAT and CDR2 to FQNNGV. Inclusive of the bounding cysteine and phenylalanine, the CDR3 is 11 residues long. The DNA shown is the 33-base CDR3, in frame from base 1. Trimming takes 4 bases from V and 8 bases from J, and the germline ends sit 6 bases apart.

The clonotype comes from a woman between 25 and 40 years old in good health and CMV-seropositive. Sample: PBMCs. The V and J segments used are TRBV11-2 and TRBJ2-1; no D segment can be confidently identified. Here the CDR3 is given as CASSSLDEQFF. The nucleotides are TGTGCCAGCAGCTCCCTGGATGAGCAGTTCTTC.